This is a list of T cell receptor beta chains from one sample in a study of blood T cell repertoires in COVID-19. Here immunoSEQ multiplex PCR was the method, and the copy in TCRdb shows in-frame clones only, minus some. The top ten hold more than 3% of the sample, which has some 490,000 clones, around 85% seen once. The specimen sequenced was peripheral blood. These receptors were collected from a human donor in a cohort sampled during active COVID-19. The CDR3 runs from the conserved cysteine through the conserved F or W. A D gene is named only where the DNA matches it firmly. A row's size may be missing; if present it is once, few, many or a size class.

>NA|TRBJ2-3|TRBV2|TRBD2
TGTGCCAGCAGTGTAGGGACTAGCCCCTCCGGGGAGTATTTT
CASSVGTSPSGEYF
>NA|TRBJ2-6|TRBV25-1|NA
TGTGCCAGCACACACGGGAGCTCTGGGGCCAACGTCCTGACTTTC
CASTHGSSGANVLTF
>NA|TRBJ1-6|TRBV28|TRBD1
TGTGCCAGCAGTTTACCTCGACAGGGCTCACCCCTCCACTTT
CASSLPRQGSPLHF
>NA|TRBJ2-1|TRBV9|TRBD2
TGTGCCAGCAGCCCAAGGACTAGCGGGCCGTTTGGCTCCTACAATGAGCAGTTCTTC
CASSPRTSGPFGSYNEQFF
>NA|TRBJ1-3|TRBV3-1/TRBV3-2|NA
TGTGCCAGCAGCCAAGAATCACGGGGCTCTGGAAACACCATATATTTT
CASSQESRGSGNTIYF
>NA|TRBJ2-7|TRBV28|NA
TGTGCCAGCACCCCGACAGGTTCTCCTATAGCCTACGAGCAGTACTTC
CASTPTGSPIAYEQYF
>few|TRBJ2-5|TRBV5-1|TRBD2
TGCGCCAGCAGCTGGGCTAGCGGGAGCCAAGAGACCCAGTACTTC
CASSWASGSQETQYF
>NA|TRBJ1-2|TRBV9|TRBD1
TGTGCCAGCAGCCGACAGGGGGAAAGGTCAACCTATGGCTACACCTTC
CASSRQGERSTYGYTF
>NA|TRBJ1-2|TRBV27|NA
TGTGCCAGCAGTTTTAACAACAACTATGGCTACACCTTC
CASSFNNNYGYTF
>NA|TRBJ1-2|TRBV5-1|NA
TGCGCCAGCAGCCCGTCAGGGGTAGCTAACTATGGCTACACCTTC
CASSPSGVANYGYTF
>NA|TRBJ2-7|TRBV5-4|NA
TGTGCCAGCAGTTCTCCTAGCGCTTCCTACGAGCAGTACTTC
CASSSPSASYEQYF
>NA|TRBJ2-3|TRBV11-2|NA
TGTGCGTCGGGCACAGATACGCAGTATTTT
CASGTDTQYF
>NA|TRBJ2-7|TRBV11-3|NA
TGTGCCAGCAGCACTGGAGGGGGCCCCTCCTACGAGCAGTACTTC
CASSTGGGPSYEQYF
>once|TRBJ2-2|TRBV9|TRBD2
TGTGCCAGCAGCGCCAGGACTAGCGGGAGGTCGGGCACCGGGGAGCTGTTTTTT
CASSARTSGRSGTGELFF
>NA|TRBJ2-2|TRBV11-1|TRBD1
TGTGCCAGCAGCTTCCGACAGGGGAACACCGGGGAGCTGTTTTTT
CASSFRQGNTGELFF
>NA|TRBJ1-1|TRBV27|TRBD1
TGTGCCAGCACCCAGGACAGGGTTAGCACTGAAGCTTTCTTT
CASTQDRVSTEAFF
>NA|TRBJ1-1|TRBV21-1|NA
TGTGCCAGCAGCAAAGGAACGATTGGACAGAACACTGAAGCTTTCTTT
CASSKGTIGQNTEAFF
>few|TRBJ1-6|TRBV10-2|TRBD1
TGCGCCAGCGGGACAGGAGCCTATAATTCACCCCTCCACTTT
CASGTGAYNSPLHF
>NA|TRBJ1-2|TRBV27|TRBD1
TGTGCCAGCAGTTCATGGACAGGGGGTGACCTCTTACTGGGCTACACCTTC
CASSSWTGGDLLLGYTF
>once|TRBJ1-5|TRBV3-1/TRBV3-2|NA
TGTGCCAGCAGCCAAGGAGGTGGCGGTCAGCCCCAGCATTTT
CASSQGGGGQPQHF
>NA|TRBJ2-5|TRBV2|TRBD1
TGTGCCAGCAGTGGGGACAGGGGGCAAGAGACCCAGTACTTC
CASSGDRGQETQYF
>NA|TRBJ1-5|TRBV7-9|NA
TGTGCCAGCAGCCCACAGACTAGCAATCAGCCCCAGCATTTT
CASSPQTSNQPQHF
>NA|TRBJ1-1|TRBV19|TRBD1
TGTGCCAGTGGAGGGACAGGGTGGACTGAAGCTTTCTTT
CASGGTGWTEAFF
>NA|TRBJ2-3|TRBV7-2|NA
TGTGCCAGCAGCCCCCTACGTAGCTTCACAGATACGCAGTATTTT
CASSPLRSFTDTQYF
>once|TRBJ2-3|TRBV11-2|TRBD2
TGTGCCAGCAGCTTAGCCAGCGGGAGCGTAGCAGATACGCAGTATTTT
CASSLASGSVADTQYF
>NA|TRBJ2-2|TRBV11-3|TRBD2
TGTGCCAGCAGCTTAGTGGCGGGAGCCCTCGGGGAGCTGTTTTTT
CASSLVAGALGELFF
>NA|TRBJ1-2|TRBV4-1|NA
TGCGCCAGCAGCCAAGGGGAGGGAGGCTATGGCTACACCTTC
CASSQGEGGYGYTF
>NA|TRBJ2-3|TRBV19|TRBD2
TGTGCCAGTAGTCGAACTAGCGGGAGAGATACGCAGTATTTT
CASSRTSGRDTQYF
>few|TRBJ1-2|TRBV5-1|NA
TGCGCCAGCAGCTTGGTCGGAGGGAGTGAGCAAGGCTACACCTTC
CASSLVGGSEQGYTF
>NA|TRBJ2-3|TRBV9|NA
TGTGCCAGCAGCCCGATGAGGAGTGCAGATACGCAGTATTTT
CASSPMRSADTQYF
>NA|TRBJ1-1|TRBV7-2|NA
TGTGCCAGCAGCTTTGGGGCCGGGGGCACTGAAGCTTTCTTT
CASSFGAGGTEAFF
>NA|TRBJ2-6|TRBV6-5|NA
TGTGCCAGCAGGTTGGACAGCGGCAACGTCCTGACTTTC
CASRLDSGNVLTF
>NA|TRBJ2-2|TRBV7-6|TRBD1
TGTGCCAGCAGCATACACAGGGGCGCCGGGGAGCTGTTTTTT
CASSIHRGAGELFF